The subject of this entry is one T cell receptor beta chain. Germline trimming cut 5 bases from V and 6 bases from J; bases unmatched to any gene: 6. The CDR3 is made up of 15 amino acids. Germline CDR1 SGHTA, CDR2 FQGNSA. The data stem from a study of blood T cell repertoires in COVID-19. Whole-study context: PBMCs, B-cell-depleted T cells, or T cells provided the cDNA or gDNA that made up the material.

As processed by the authors: Estimated nucleated cell counts came from reference gene primer amplification. Some clones are missing from TCRdb's copy, which holds only in-frame ones; the method was immunoSEQ multiplex PCR. V and J calls and clone size are as listed in that table; D and trimming were resolved from the DNA. The data contain some 190,000 clones, around nine tenths of them singletons. V gene TRBV7-2 combines with J gene TRBJ2-3; 12 bases fit TRBD2. This clonotype originated in a human donor in a cohort sampled during active COVID-19. The sequencing sample was made of peripheral blood. CDR3 sequence: CASSLSGLAGDTQYF. The CDR3 DNA reads as TGTGCCAGCAGCCTATCGGGACTAGCGGGTGATACGCAGTATTTT.